A single sample is the source of the 27 T cell receptor beta chains below, sequenced in a study of T cells in Graves' hyperthyroidism and ophthalmopathy. Researchers took RNA transcripts and amplified the TCR beta CDR3 regions from them. The TCR CDR3 first-round RT-PCR relied on the HTBI primer set. MiXCR was run by TCRdb on the multiplex PCR reads, yielding one entry per CDR3 protein. The table lists 550,000 to 800,000 distinct CDR3 sequences, 16% of them singletons. Material: blood. Every receptor here comes from a man aged 18 to 30 with Graves' hyperthyroidism.

The rearrangement uses TRBV2 and TRBJ2-3; 7 bases align to TRBD2. This CDR3 region has 15 residues. Looked up from germline, CDR1 is SNHLY and CDR2 is FYNNEI. The trim removed 1 base at V and 2 bases at J, leaving 3 bases unmatched. The CDR3 DNA is TGTGCCAGCAGTGAAGTTAGCGGGTCCACAGATACGCAGTATTTT. Its protein is CASSEVSGSTDTQYF.

This clonotype was observed at least ten times. The chain combines TRBV18 with TRBJ2-5, with unresolved D. The CDR3 runs 15 residues. The germline gives CDR1 KGHSH, CDR2 LQKENI. The ends were cut back, 0 bases at V and 5 bases at J, with 13 bases in the middle. The CDR3 DNA follows: TGTGCCAGCTCACCACCGACCCCCCGGCGGGAGACCCAGTACTTC. This codes for CASSPPTPRRETQYF.

Ten or more counts support this clonotype. The chain is built from TRBV7-9 and TRBJ2-7, with a possible D match to TRBD1 (6 bases). Germline V gene data show CDR1 as SEHNR and CDR2 as FQNEAQ (reference sequence). The germline V and J ends were trimmed by 4 bases and 2 bases, with 12 bases remaining between them. This CDR3 comprises 14 residues. The CDR3 sequence: CASSSPTGAYEQYF. The CDR3 DNA sequence: TGTGCCAGCAGCTCTCCGACAGGAGCCTACGAGCAGTACTTC.

This clonotype appeared many times. The junction departs from the called germline gene at one end, perhaps through a read error. The V call is TRBV12-3 or TRBV12-4, the J call TRBJ2-2; 11 bases are shared with TRBD2. The CDR3 is 15 residues long. CDR3: CASSIAGGHTGELFF. Written as DNA, the CDR3 is TGTGCCAGCAGTATAGCGGGAGGGCACACCGGGGAGCTGTTTTTT.

The chain carries TRBV3-1 and TRBJ1-1; TRBD1 might be the D (6 bases). V was trimmed by 1 base and J by 1 base, leaving 16 bases between them. The CDR3 is 17 residues long. The germline CDR1 and CDR2 sequences are LGHDT and YNNKEL (reference sequence). In nucleotides, the CDR3 is TGTGCCAGCAGCCAAGGTTTTCAGGGGAAGACGAACACTGAAGCTTTCTTT. Translated: CASSQGFQGKTNTEAFF.

The genes are TRBV6-1 and TRBJ2-3; 8 bases fit TRBD1. Per the germline V gene, CDR1 is MNHNS and CDR2 is SASEGT. With 6 bases clipped from V and 0 bases from J, the junction kept 5 bases outside the gene matches. This CDR3 is 15 amino acids long. The CDR3 loop reads CASSRRDRSTDTQYF. The CDR3 nucleotides read TGTGCCAGCAGCCGCCGGGACAGGAGCACAGATACGCAGTATTTT.

The table lists this clonotype with a few counts. This chain connects TRBV10-3 to TRBJ2-3, with 10 positions matching TRBD2. Germline V gene sequence: CDR1 ENHRY, CDR2 SYGVKD. The CDR3 is made up of 17 amino acids. V gave up 3 bases and J gave up 2 bases; unmatched junction bases: 8. DNA for the CDR3: TGTGCCATCAGTGATTTCGGAGCGGGAGGGTTCACAGATACGCAGTATTTT. It translates to CAISDFGAGGFTDTQYF.

This clonotype was recorded many times. The chain uses TRBV30 and TRBJ1-4, with 9 bases aligning to TRBD1. V trimming: 2 bases; J trimming: 7 bases; junction bases outside the gene matches: 5. Germline V gene sequence: CDR1 GTSNPN, CDR2 SVGIG (reference sequence). The CDR3 has 14 residues. The CDR3: CAWSTGTGSEKLFF. The CDR3 nucleotides are TGTGCCTGGAGTACCGGGACAGGGAGTGAAAAACTGTTTTTT.

This sequence joins TRBV6-1 and TRBJ2-1; D uncertain. The germline V gene encodes CDR1 MNHNS and CDR2 SASEGT. Trimming took 4 bases from V and 0 from J, leaving 10 bases between them. The CDR3 consists of 15 residues. CDR3 DNA: TGTGCCAGCAGTGGACGGACCCCCTCCTACAATGAGCAGTTCTTC. It translates to CASSGRTPSYNEQFF.

This clonotype appeared a few times. This sequence joins TRBV12-3 or TRBV12-4 and TRBJ2-7, with TRBD2 identical over 7 bases. The CDR3 is 15 residues long. V shed 1 base and J 4 bases; nucleotides not matched to a gene: 7. The CDR3 DNA sequence: TGTGCCAGCAGTTTAGAGAGCGGGAAGATTTACGAGCAGTACTTC. Its translation: CASSLESGKIYEQYF.

This clonotype was seen at least ten times. The J gene is TRBJ2-1, the V gene TRBV7-2, with 11 bases lining up with TRBD2. This CDR3 spans 16 amino acids. Germline lookup yields CDR1 SGHTA and CDR2 FQGNSA. Losses at the gene ends were 7 bases for V and 2 bases for J; bases not matched to a gene: 7. The DNA of the CDR3 is TGTGCCAGCACCCTGGGACTAGCGGATCCCTACAATGAGCAGTTCTTC. Amino acids: CASTLGLADPYNEQFF.

This clonotype occurred many times. The CDR3 spells CASSKGGLAGVYEQYF. DNA of the CDR3: TGTGCCAGCAGTAAGGGAGGACTAGCGGGGGTATACGAGCAGTACTTC. V is TRBV9 and J is TRBJ2-7; 13 bases match TRBD2. Germline V CDR1 and CDR2: SGDLS, YYNGEE. The V and J ends lost 5 bases and 4 bases, in that order; junction bases with no gene match: 9. The CDR3 totals 16 residues.

The gene calls are TRBV28 and TRBJ2-1; 11 bases match TRBD2. V lost 5 bases and J lost 3; bases outside the gene matches: 6. This CDR3 has 16 residues. CDR1 is MDHEN, CDR2 SYDVKM, per germline. The chain's CDR3 is CASSELAGANYNEQFF. The CDR3, as DNA: TGTGCCAGCAGTGAACTAGCGGGAGCAAACTACAATGAGCAGTTCTTC.

In this sample, this clonotype turned up a few times. The CDR3 DNA is TGTGCCAGCAGAAGGGCCCTTAATGAAAAACTGTTTTTT. Protein sequence: CASRRALNEKLFF. This sequence joins TRBV2 and TRBJ1-4; D gene uncertain. Per germline, CDR1 SNHLY and CDR2 FYNNEI. V was trimmed by 6 bases and J by 4 bases, leaving 9 bases between them. The CDR3 extends over 13 amino acids.

The genes are TRBV20-1 and TRBJ2-7; D is uncertain. The CDR3 is 13 amino acids. CDR1 is DFQATT and CDR2 is SNEGSKA in the germline V gene (reference sequence). V lost 4 bases to trimming and J lost 1 base, with 11 bases between them. CDR3 residues: CSANLHNSYEQYF. The DNA of the CDR3 is TGCAGTGCTAATCTCCACAATTCCTACGAGCAGTACTTC.

This clonotype has a handful of counts. The chain employs TRBV20-1 and TRBJ2-1, with a tentative D call TRBD2 (5 bases). The CDR3 sequence is 15 residues long. In germline, CDR1 is DFQATT, CDR2 SNEGSKA (reference sequence). V dropped 0 bases and J dropped 6 bases, with 15 bases sitting between them. The CDR3 sequence is CSARDLSGKLNEQFF. The CDR3 region has the DNA TGCAGTGCTAGAGATCTATCGGGGAAGCTCAATGAGCAGTTCTTC.

V gene TRBV6-1 combines with J gene TRBJ2-2; 7 nucleotides agree with TRBD1. Germline lookup yields CDR1 MNHNS and CDR2 SASEGT. Trimming cost V 5 bases and J 1 base; bases outside gene matches: 10. The CDR3 extends over 17 amino acids. DNA for the CDR3: TGTGCCAGCAGTCCCGGAACACGGACAGGGAACACCGGGGAGCTGTTTTTT. As protein: CASSPGTRTGNTGELFF.

The chain joins TRBV10-3 to TRBJ2-5; the D gene is possibly TRBD1 (5 bases). CDR3 length: 14 amino acids. V shed 0 bases and J shed 5 bases, with 10 bases lying between them. Germline V CDR1 and CDR2: ENHRY, SYGVKD. Here the CDR3 DNA reads TGTGCCATCAGTGAGTCAGTGGCAGGGGAGACCCAGTACTTC. Protein sequence: CAISESVAGETQYF.

A few counts support this clonotype. The genes are TRBV28 and TRBJ2-1; 11 bases are shared with TRBD2. Germline-derived CDR1 and CDR2 are MDHEN and SYDVKM. The CDR3 sequence is 16 residues long. Trimming at V came to 5 bases and at J to 3 bases, leaving 6 bases not matched to a gene. The DNA of the CDR3 is TGTGCCAGCAGTCCGACTAGCGGGACTTTCTACAATGAGCAGTTCTTC. It translates to CASSPTSGTFYNEQFF.

The chain uses TRBV18 and TRBJ1-1; D perhaps matches TRBD1 (5 bases). This CDR3 has 14 amino acids. The ends were cut back, 3 bases at V and 1 base at J, with 9 bases in the middle. The germline CDR1 and CDR2 sequences are KGHSH and LQKENI. The CDR3 DNA reads TGTGCCAGCTCACCTTCGGGGCCGAACACTGAAGCTTTCTTT. Translation gives CASSPSGPNTEAFF.

This clonotype came up many times. The chain's CDR3 is CSANRDSHGSEQYF. The CDR3 DNA follows: TGCAGTGCCAATCGGGACTCCCACGGGAGCGAGCAGTACTTC. The gene calls are TRBV20-1 and TRBJ2-7; D perhaps matches TRBD2 (6 bases). The ends were cut back, 6 bases at V and 6 bases at J, with 21 bases in the middle. The length of the CDR3 is 14 residues. Germline CDR1 is DFQATT and CDR2 is SNEGSKA (reference sequence).

In its sample, this clonotype was seen a few times. This sequence joins TRBV10-3 and TRBJ1-1; no clear D. This CDR3 has 14 amino acids. The germline gives CDR1 ENHRY, CDR2 SYGVKD. The ends were cut back, 0 bases at V and 1 base at J, with 6 bases in the middle. In nucleotides, the CDR3 is TGTGCCATCAGTGAGTCGAGTAGGAACACTGAAGCTTTCTTT. Its translation: CAISESSRNTEAFF.

The CDR3 spells CASSPYRTLYNEQYF. The CDR3 nucleotides read TGTGCCAGCAGCCCATACCGGACACTTTACAATGAGCAGTACTTC. The chain carries TRBV9 and TRBJ2-1; D may be TRBD1 (5 bases). The DNA end is more similar to TRBJ2-7, so the J call may be wrong. The CDR3 consists of 15 residues. From germline, CDR1 is SGDLS and CDR2 YYNGEE.

The chain recombines TRBV5-1 with TRBJ1-5, with 8 bases lining up with TRBD1. The V segment lost 0 bases and the J segment 4 bases; nucleotides outside the gene matches: 3. From germline, CDR1 is SGHRS and CDR2 YFSETQ. The CDR3 contains 15 residues. The CDR3 here is CASSLGRGPNQPQHF. The CDR3, as DNA: TGCGCCAGCAGCTTGGGCAGGGGGCCTAATCAGCCCCAGCATTTT.

CDR3: CASSLSTRGELFF. The DNA for the CDR3 is TGTGCCAGCAGTTTGAGCACCAGGGGGGAGCTGTTTTTT. This chain uses TRBV27 with TRBJ2-2, with unresolved D. Per germline, CDR1 MNHEY and CDR2 SMNVEV (reference sequence). The length of the CDR3 is 13 residues. The V end lost 3 bases, the J end lost 8 bases, and 10 bases lay between the germline ends.

In its sample, this clonotype was seen a few times. The genes are TRBV7-2 and TRBJ2-2, with TRBD2 identical over 7 bases. Germline V gene data show CDR1 as SGHTA and CDR2 as FQGNSA. V lost 2 bases, J lost 1 base, and 4 bases stayed unmatched. The CDR3 is made up of 16 amino acids. The CDR3 coding sequence is TGTGCCAGCAGCTTATTCGCTAGCGGGAACACCGGGGAGCTGTTTTTT. Residues: CASSLFASGNTGELFF. Based on the CDR3 plus reference TRBV7-2 and TRBJ2-2, the full variable domain is GAGVSQSPSNKVTEKGKDVELRCDPISGHTALYWYRQSLGQGLEFLIYFQGNSAPDKSGLPSDRFSAERTGGSVSTLTIQRTQQEDSAVYLCASSLFASGNTGELFFGEGSRLTVL.

This clonotype showed up many times. The genes are TRBV27 and TRBJ2-5; D remains ambiguous. Germline assignment: CDR1 MNHEY and CDR2 SMNVEV (reference sequence). The germline V and J ends were trimmed by 1 base and 2 bases, with 8 bases remaining between them. The CDR3 totals 14 residues. CDR3 sequence: CASSLLGSQETQYF. The CDR3 nucleotides read TGTGCCAGCAGTTTATTGGGCTCACAAGAGACCCAGTACTTC.